This entry features one T cell receptor beta chain sequence. This clonotype has a handful of counts. The target of this receptor is not known. No much larger clone is present one base from it, and per-base qualities are unavailable. These data belong to a study of T cell repertoires in cytomegalovirus infection (dated by TCRdb to the late 2010s). Background on the whole study: Because public TCR beta signatures pointed to carriage of CMV infection together with the matching HLA type, the HLA type of each donor mattered for the analysis. Beyond this particular receptor, the publication reports: The ex vivo response was dominated by HLA-C-restricted CMV-specific TCR beta clonotypes, which also provided the single most frequent clonotype in two of eight donors. Carriers of CMV infection plus the relevant HLA type were discriminated by the cumulative frequency of public TCR beta family members in the study cohort and in an independent 352-donor cohort.

The CDR3 goes from the cysteine to the phenylalanine over 16 residues. Only the CDR3 DNA is retained, 48 bases long and in frame from the first base. Per the germline V gene, SQVTM is the CDR1 and ANQGSEA is the CDR2. Germline trimming amounts to 6 bases on V and 4 bases on J, with 10 as the count of junction bases outside the gene matches. The sequencing machine was an Illumina HiSeq 1500. TCRdb passed the public sequencing reads through fastp at Q25 and MiXCR, retaining productive beta sequences. Rows matching on CDR3 protein sequence are summarized as one entry with the most common DNA and genes. The sample table records about 100,000 distinct CDR3 sequences; more than 15% of these occur just once. The ten most abundant clones make up more than 7% of the sample.

The chain is made from TRBV29-1 and TRBJ2-7; the central 15 bases match TRBD2. This receptor was identified in a human donor in good health (CMV status not recorded). Some clones in this sample may be carry-over from other donors' samples. Sequenced input: PBMCs. The CDR3 corresponds to CSVDTVGLAGGYEQYF. The DNA is TGCAGCGTGGACACCGTCGGACTAGCGGGGGGGTACGAGCAGTACTTC.